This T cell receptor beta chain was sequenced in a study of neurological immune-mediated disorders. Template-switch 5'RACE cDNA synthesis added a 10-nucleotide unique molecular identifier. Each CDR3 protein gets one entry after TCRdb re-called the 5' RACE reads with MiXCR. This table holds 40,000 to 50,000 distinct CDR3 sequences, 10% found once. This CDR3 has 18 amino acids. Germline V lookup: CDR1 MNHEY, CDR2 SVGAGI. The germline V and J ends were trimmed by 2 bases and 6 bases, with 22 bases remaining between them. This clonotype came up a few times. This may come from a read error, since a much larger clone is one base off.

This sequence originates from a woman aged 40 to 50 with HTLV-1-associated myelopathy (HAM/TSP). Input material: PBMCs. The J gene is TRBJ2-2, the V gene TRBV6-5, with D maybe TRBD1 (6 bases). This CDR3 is CASSYDSLVRGPSGELFF. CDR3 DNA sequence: TGTGCCAGCAGTTACGACTCCCTCGTCAGGGGTCCCTCCGGGGAGCTGTTTTTT.